This T cell receptor beta chain came from a study of human thymus T cells. Profiling relied on immunoSEQ multiplex PCR, and the TCRdb table lists in-frame clones only, not all of them. In the table there are some 130,000 clones, 90% to 95% of which are singletons. Germline values: CDR1 SGHNT, CDR2 YYREEE (reference sequence). The CDR3 spans 16 residues. On this clone: Its antigen remains unidentified. The junction shows a germline mismatch at one end, possibly a read error.

Study-level points and caveats: Overlap was high between thymic repertoires from unrelated individuals, as reported in related research. Repertoires sampled from thymus and blood appeared biased in V and J gene usage.

It was from resections taken during corrective heart surgery that the thymus tissue came. Corrective surgery for congenital heart defects was being performed on the healthy Finnish infants who were the donors. This receptor was taken from a boy in the first two years of life with a congenital heart defect but otherwise immunologically healthy. The sample consisted of thymus tissue. This chain connects TRBV5-4 to TRBJ2-7, with D tentatively TRBD1 or TRBD2 (5 bases each). The CDR3 here is CVSSLIVGTDSYEQYF. CDR3 DNA sequence: TGTGTCAGCAGCCTTATTGTAGGGACGGATTCCTACGAGCAGTACTTC.